The T cell receptor beta chain described here comes from a study of blood T cell repertoires in COVID-19. Looking at the study overall: Samples representing acute and convalescent COVID-19 were sourced from the United States, Italy and Spain. Nucleic acid was either cDNA or gDNA, and it came from T cells, B-cell-depleted T cells, or PBMCs.

The CDR3 is made up of 16 amino acids. Germline V gene lookup returns CDR1 KGHSH and CDR2 LQKENI. Deletions cut 4 bases from V and 1 base from J, with 14 bases between. How the authors handled the data: Quantification of nucleated cells was approximated via reference gene primer amplification. Profiling relied on immunoSEQ multiplex PCR, and the TCRdb table lists in-frame clones only, not all of them. That table supplies the V and J calls and clone size; D and trimming were determined from the DNA. The repertoire consists of 250,000 to 300,000 clones, with 85% to 90% occurring once and the leading ten covering 0.95% to 1%.

This receptor was obtained from a woman in her thirties or forties who had recovered from COVID-19. The chain has TRBV18 and TRBJ1-3; possibly TRBD1 for D (6 bases). The sequenced material came from peripheral blood. The CDR3: CASSQTGMESGNTIYF. Here the CDR3 DNA reads TGTGCCAGCTCACAAACAGGGATGGAATCTGGAAACACCATATATTTT.